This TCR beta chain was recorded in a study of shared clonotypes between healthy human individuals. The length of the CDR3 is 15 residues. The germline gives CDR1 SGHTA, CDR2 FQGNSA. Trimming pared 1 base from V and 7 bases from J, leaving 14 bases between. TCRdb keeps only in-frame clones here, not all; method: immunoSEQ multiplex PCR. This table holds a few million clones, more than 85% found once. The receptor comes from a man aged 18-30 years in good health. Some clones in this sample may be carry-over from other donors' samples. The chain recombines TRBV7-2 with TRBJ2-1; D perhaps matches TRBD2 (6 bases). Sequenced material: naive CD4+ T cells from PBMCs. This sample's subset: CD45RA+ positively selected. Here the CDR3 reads CASSLVGGWVNEQFF. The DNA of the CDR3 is TGTGCCAGCAGCTTAGTGGGGGGTTGGGTGAATGAGCAGTTCTTC.